Below are 5 T cell receptor beta chains sequenced from a single sample in a study of OX40 agonist ivuxolimab in advanced cancers. Sequencing was performed with immunoSEQ multiplex PCR; in TCRdb, only in-frame clones are kept and a portion is missing. Among 65,000 to 95,000 clones listed, around 90% were seen once. The material sequenced was CD4+ or CD8+ T cells sorted from blood, taken in a trial of the OX40 agonist ivuxolimab. The receptors come from an adult with an advanced solid tumor such as melanoma, head and neck, liver or kidney cancer.

This clone was picked up a small number of times. The rearrangement uses TRBV6-6 and TRBJ1-2; 9 nucleotides agree with TRBD1. J gave up 5 bases and V 2 bases, and 3 bases lay outside the gene matches. Germline V gene lookup returns CDR1 MNHNY and CDR2 SVGAGI (reference sequence). The CDR3 extends over 14 amino acids. The CDR3 reads CASSYPDRGYGYTF. CDR3 bases: TGTGCCAGCAGTTACCCGGACAGGGGATATGGCTACACCTTC.

The V call is TRBV28, the J call TRBJ2-1; D uncertain. Germline CDR1 MDHEN, CDR2 SYDVKM. The V gene lost 7 bases and the J gene lost 3 bases, with 4 bases spanning the gap. This CDR3 is built from 11 residues. The CDR3 bases are TGTGCCAGCAACCGCTACAATGAGCAGTTCTTC. Residues: CASNRYNEQFF.

The table lists this clone with a count of one. The DNA of the CDR3 is TGTGCCAGCACCTCCCCCCGGGGCACAGATACGCAGTATTTT. Translated: CASTSPRGTDTQYF. The chain recombines TRBV6-5 with TRBJ2-3; D uncertain. This CDR3 has 14 amino acids. CDR1 is MNHEY, CDR2 SVGAGI, per germline. V shed 7 bases and J shed 1 base, with 12 bases lying between them.

The J gene is TRBJ2-3, the V gene TRBV4-2; the D gene could be TRBD1 or TRBD2 (5 bases each). There are 17 residues in the CDR3. V lost 4 bases to trimming and J lost 2 bases, with 19 bases between them. Per germline, CDR1 LGHNA and CDR2 YNFKEQ. This CDR3 is CASSLVRAGTTTDTQYF. CDR3 DNA: TGTGCCAGCAGCCTGGTTAGGGCAGGGACGACCACAGATACGCAGTATTTT.

The CDR3 here is CASSPGRFGGTDTQYF. The CDR3 region has the DNA TGTGCCAGCAGCCCCGGACGTTTCGGGGGCACAGATACGCAGTATTTT. The chain recombines TRBV7-2 with TRBJ2-3, with D possibly TRBD2 on 5 matching bases. The CDR3 is made up of 16 amino acids. The ends were cut back, 5 bases at V and 1 base at J, with 16 bases in the middle. Germline assignment: CDR1 SGHTA and CDR2 FQGNSA. The whole variable domain, remainder taken from reference TRBV7-2 and TRBJ2-3, is GAGVSQSPSNKVTEKGKDVELRCDPISGHTALYWYRQSLGQGLEFLIYFQGNSAPDKSGLPSDRFSAERTGGSVSTLTIQRTQQEDSAVYLCASSPGRFGGTDTQYFGPGTRLTVL.